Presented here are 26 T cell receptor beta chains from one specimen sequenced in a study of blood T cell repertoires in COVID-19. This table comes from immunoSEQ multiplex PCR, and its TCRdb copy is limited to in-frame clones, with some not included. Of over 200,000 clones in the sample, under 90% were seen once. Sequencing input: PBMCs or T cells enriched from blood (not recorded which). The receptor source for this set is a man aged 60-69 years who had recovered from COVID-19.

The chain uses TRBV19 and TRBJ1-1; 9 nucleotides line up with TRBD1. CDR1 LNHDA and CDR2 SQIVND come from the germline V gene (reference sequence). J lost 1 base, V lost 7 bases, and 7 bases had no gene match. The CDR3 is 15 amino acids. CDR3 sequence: CASTRDRAKNTEAFF. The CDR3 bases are TGTGCCAGTACCAGGGACAGGGCTAAGAACACTGAAGCTTTCTTT.

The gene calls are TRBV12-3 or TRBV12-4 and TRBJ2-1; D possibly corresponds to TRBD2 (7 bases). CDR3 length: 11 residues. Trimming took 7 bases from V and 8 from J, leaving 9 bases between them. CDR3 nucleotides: TGTGCCAGCACCGGGGGGCATGAGCAGTTCTTC. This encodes CASTGGHEQFF.

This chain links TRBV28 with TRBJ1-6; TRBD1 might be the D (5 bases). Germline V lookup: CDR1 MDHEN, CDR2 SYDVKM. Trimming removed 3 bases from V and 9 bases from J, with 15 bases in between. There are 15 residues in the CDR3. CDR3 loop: CASSLSSGQSSPLHF. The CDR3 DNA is TGTGCCAGCAGTTTGTCATCAGGGCAGAGTTCACCCCTCCACTTT.

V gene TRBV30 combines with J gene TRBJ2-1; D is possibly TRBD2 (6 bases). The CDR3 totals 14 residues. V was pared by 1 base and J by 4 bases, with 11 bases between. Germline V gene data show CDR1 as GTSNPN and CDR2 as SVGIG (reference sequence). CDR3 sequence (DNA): TGTGCCTGGAGTGACGGGGGACCGTACAATGAGCAGTTCTTC. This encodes CAWSDGGPYNEQFF.

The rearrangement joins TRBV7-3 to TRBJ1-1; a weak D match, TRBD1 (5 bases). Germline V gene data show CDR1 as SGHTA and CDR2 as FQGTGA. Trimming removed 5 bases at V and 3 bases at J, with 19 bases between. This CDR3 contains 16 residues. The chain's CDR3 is CASSPNSQGWDTEAFF. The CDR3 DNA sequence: TGTGCCAGCAGCCCAAACAGTCAGGGTTGGGACACTGAAGCTTTCTTT.

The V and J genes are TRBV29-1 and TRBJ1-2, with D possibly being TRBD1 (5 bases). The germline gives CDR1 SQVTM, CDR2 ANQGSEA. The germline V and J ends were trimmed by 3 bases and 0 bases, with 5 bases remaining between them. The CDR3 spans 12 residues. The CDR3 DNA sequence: TGCAGCGTTGAGACAGCTAACTATGGCTACACCTTC. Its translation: CSVETANYGYTF.

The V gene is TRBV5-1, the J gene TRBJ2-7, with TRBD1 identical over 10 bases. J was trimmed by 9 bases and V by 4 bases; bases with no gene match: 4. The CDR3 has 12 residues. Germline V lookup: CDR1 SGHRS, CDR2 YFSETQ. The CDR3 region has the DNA TGCGCCAGCAGCCCCGGACAGGGGGGGCAGTACTTC. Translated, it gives CASSPGQGGQYF.

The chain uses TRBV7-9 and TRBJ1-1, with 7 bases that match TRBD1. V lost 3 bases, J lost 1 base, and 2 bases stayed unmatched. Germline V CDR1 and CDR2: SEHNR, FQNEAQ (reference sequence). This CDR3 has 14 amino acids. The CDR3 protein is CASSLDRKNTEAFF. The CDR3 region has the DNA TGTGCCAGCAGCTTGGACAGGAAGAACACTGAAGCTTTCTTT.

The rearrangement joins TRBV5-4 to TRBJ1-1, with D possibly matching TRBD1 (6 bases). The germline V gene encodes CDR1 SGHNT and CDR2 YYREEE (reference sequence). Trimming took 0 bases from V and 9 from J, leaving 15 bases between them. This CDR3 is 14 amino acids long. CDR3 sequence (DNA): TGTGCCAGCAGCTTGGAGATCGGGACACCACAAGCTTTCTTT. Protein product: CASSLEIGTPQAFF.

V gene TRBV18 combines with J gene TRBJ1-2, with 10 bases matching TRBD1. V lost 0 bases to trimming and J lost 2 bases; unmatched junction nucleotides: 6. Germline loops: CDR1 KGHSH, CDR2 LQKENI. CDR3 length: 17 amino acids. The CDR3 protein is CASSPPTGTGVNYGYTF. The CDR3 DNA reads TGTGCCAGCTCACCACCGACAGGGACAGGGGTGAACTATGGCTACACCTTC.

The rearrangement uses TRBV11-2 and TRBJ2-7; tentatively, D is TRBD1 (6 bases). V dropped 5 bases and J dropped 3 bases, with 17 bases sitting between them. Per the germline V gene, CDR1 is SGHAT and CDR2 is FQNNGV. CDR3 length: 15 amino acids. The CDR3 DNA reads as TGTGCCAGCAGCCCGGGTCAGGGGAGTATCTACGAGCAGTACTTC. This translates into CASSPGQGSIYEQYF.

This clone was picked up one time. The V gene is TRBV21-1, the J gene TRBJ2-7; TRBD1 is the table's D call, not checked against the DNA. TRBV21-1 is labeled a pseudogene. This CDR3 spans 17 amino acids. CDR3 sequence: CASSGRTGFGRSYEQYF. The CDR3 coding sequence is TGTGCCAGCAGCGGTAGGACAGGGTTCGGAAGGAGCTACGAGCAGTACTTC.

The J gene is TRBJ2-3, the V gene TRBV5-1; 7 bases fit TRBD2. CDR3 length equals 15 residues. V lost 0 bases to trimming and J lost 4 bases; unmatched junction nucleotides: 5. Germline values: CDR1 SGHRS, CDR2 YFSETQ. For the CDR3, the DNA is TGCGCCAGCAGCTTGGAGGGGACTACACCAGATACGCAGTATTTT. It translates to CASSLEGTTPDTQYF.

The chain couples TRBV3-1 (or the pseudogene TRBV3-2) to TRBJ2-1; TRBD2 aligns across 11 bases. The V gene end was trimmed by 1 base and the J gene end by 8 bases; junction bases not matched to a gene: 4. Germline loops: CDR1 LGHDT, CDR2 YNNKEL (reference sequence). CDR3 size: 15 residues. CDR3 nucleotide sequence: TGTGCCAGCAGCCAAGTTAGCGGGGGGGGTTATGAGCAGTTCTTC. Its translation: CASSQVSGGGYEQFF.

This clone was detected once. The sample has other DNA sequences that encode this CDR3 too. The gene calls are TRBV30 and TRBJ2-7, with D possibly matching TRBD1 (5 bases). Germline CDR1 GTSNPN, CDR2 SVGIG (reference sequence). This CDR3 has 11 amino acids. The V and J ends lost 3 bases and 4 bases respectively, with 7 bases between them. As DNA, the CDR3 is TGTGCCTGGAGGGACACGTACGAGCAGTACTTC. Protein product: CAWRDTYEQYF.

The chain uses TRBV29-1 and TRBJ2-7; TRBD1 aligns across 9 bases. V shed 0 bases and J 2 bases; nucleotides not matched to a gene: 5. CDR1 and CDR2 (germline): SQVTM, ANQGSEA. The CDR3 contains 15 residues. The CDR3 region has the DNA TGCAGCGTTGAAGAAACGGGACAGGGAACCTACGAGCAGTACTTC. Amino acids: CSVEETGQGTYEQYF.

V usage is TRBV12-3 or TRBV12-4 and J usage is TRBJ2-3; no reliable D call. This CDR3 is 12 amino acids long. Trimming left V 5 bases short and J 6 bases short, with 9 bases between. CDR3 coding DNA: TGTGCCAGCAGTCCCGGGTTGGATACGCAGTATTTT. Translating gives CASSPGLDTQYF.

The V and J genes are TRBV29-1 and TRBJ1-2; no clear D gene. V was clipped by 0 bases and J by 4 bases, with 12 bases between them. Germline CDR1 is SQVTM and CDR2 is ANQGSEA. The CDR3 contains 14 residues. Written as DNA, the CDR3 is TGCAGCGTTGAAGAGTCCCCGGTCTTCTATGGCTACACCTTC. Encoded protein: CSVEESPVFYGYTF.

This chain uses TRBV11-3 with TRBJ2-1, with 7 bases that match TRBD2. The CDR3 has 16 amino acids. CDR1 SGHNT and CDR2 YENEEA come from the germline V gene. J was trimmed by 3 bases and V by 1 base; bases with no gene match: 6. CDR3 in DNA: TGTGCCAGCAGCTTAGGGGCGGGGGAAATCTACAATGAGCAGTTCTTC. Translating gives CASSLGAGEIYNEQFF.

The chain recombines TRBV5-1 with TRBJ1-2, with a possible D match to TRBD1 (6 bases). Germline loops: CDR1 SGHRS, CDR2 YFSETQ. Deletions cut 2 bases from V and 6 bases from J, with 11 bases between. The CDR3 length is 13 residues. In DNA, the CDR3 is TGCGCCAGCAGCTTCGGGACACGCCATGGCTACACCTTC. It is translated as CASSFGTRHGYTF.

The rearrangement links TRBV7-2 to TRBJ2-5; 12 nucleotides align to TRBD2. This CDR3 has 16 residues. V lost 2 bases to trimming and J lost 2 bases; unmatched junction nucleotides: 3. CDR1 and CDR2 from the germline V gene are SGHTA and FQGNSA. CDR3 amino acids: CASSLSTSGGQETQYF. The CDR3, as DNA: TGTGCCAGCAGCTTATCGACTAGCGGGGGTCAAGAGACCCAGTACTTC.

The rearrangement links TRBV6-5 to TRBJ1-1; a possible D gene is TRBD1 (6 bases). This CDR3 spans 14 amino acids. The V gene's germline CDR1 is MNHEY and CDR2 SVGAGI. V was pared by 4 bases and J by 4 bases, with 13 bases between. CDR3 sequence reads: CASSSLSGATEAFF. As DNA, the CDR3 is TGTGCCAGCAGTTCCCTTTCAGGGGCCACTGAAGCTTTCTTT.

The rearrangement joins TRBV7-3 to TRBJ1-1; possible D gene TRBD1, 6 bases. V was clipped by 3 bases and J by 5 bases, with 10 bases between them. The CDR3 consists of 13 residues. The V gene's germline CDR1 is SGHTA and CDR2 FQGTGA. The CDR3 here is CASSLTGKTEAFF. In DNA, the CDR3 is TGTGCCAGCAGCTTGACAGGAAAAACTGAAGCTTTCTTT.

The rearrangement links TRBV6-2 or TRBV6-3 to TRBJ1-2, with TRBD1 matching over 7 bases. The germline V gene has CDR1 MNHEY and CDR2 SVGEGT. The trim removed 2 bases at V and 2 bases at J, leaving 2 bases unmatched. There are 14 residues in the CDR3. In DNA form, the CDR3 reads TGTGCCAGCAGTTACCGGGACAGAAACTATGGCTACACCTTC. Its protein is CASSYRDRNYGYTF.

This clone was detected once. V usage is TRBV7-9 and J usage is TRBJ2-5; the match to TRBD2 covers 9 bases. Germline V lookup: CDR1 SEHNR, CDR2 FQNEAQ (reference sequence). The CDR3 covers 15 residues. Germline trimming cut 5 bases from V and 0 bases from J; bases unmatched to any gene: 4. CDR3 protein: CASSLIAGDQETQYF. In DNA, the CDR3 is TGTGCCAGCAGCCTGATAGCGGGGGACCAAGAGACCCAGTACTTC.

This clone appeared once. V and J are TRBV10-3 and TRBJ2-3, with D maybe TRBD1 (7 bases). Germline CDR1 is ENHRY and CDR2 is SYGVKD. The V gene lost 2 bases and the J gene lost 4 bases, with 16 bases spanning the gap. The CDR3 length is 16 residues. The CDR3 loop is CAISERGPGGPDTQYF. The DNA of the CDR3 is TGTGCCATCAGTGAGAGGGGCCCAGGGGGGCCAGATACGCAGTATTTT.